The 21 T cell receptor beta chains presented below share a single source sample, sequenced in a study of identifying expanded T cells in peripheral blood. This table comes from immunoSEQ multiplex PCR, and its TCRdb copy is limited to in-frame clones, with some not included. In the table there are approximately 130,000 clones, roughly 80% of which are singletons. Specimen: blood. These receptors were taken from a person aged 18 to 70 in good health.

The sample holds one count of this clone. The chain has TRBV19 and TRBJ1-3, with D unclear. Germline CDR1 reads LNHDA; CDR2 reads SQIVND (reference sequence). The V gene lost 3 bases and the J gene lost 0 bases, with 12 bases spanning the gap. The CDR3 sequence is 16 residues long. The CDR3 spells CASSMALGSSGNTIYF. CDR3 nucleotides: TGTGCCAGTAGTATGGCCTTAGGGAGCTCTGGAAACACCATATATTTT.

The rearrangement uses TRBV5-1 and TRBJ2-7, with 8 bases fitting TRBD1. Germline V gene sequence: CDR1 SGHRS, CDR2 YFSETQ. V shed 0 bases and J 0 bases; nucleotides not matched to a gene: 8. There are 17 residues in the CDR3. The CDR3 DNA reads TGCGCCAGCAGCTTGGAACAGGGGGGCCTCATCTCCTACGAGCAGTACTTC. Protein product: CASSLEQGGLISYEQYF.

The table lists this clone with a few counts. J is TRBJ1-6 and V is TRBV6-5; the match to TRBD1 covers 7 bases. Germline V gene data show CDR1 as MNHEY and CDR2 as SVGAGI. Trimming removed 4 bases from V and 7 bases from J; junction bases left unmatched: 7. This CDR3 has 15 residues. The CDR3 region has the DNA TGTGCCAGCAGTTGGGACAGCCCCTTCAATTCACCCCTCCACTTT. Protein: CASSWDSPFNSPLHF.

The rearrangement links TRBV6-1 to TRBJ1-5, with 7 positions matching TRBD1. Germline V gives CDR1 MNHNS, CDR2 SASEGT. The CDR3 is 19 amino acids. J was trimmed by 4 bases and V by 1 base; bases with no gene match: 16. CDR3 bases: TGTGCCAGCAGTGAAGTACGAATTTGGGACAGCGGCCGGAATCAGCCCCAGCATTTT. This sequence encodes CASSEVRIWDSGRNQPQHF.

This clone was recorded only once. The CDR3 coding sequence is TGTGCCAGCAGCCCGGGGGGACAGGGCTATGGCTACACCTTC. Its translation: CASSPGGQGYGYTF. The chain couples TRBV7-3 to TRBJ1-2; 9 nucleotides line up with TRBD1. This CDR3 region has 14 residues. CDR1 SGHTA and CDR2 FQGTGA come from the germline V gene. V was pared by 5 bases and J by 4 bases, with 5 bases of the junction left unmatched.

This clone was recorded once. This rearrangement joins TRBV29-1 to TRBJ1-1, with D tentatively TRBD1 (6 bases). From germline, CDR1 is SQVTM and CDR2 ANQGSEA. V gave up 4 bases and J gave up 1 base, with 10 bases separating them. CDR3 length: 13 residues. The CDR3 here is CSVVQQGNTEAFF. CDR3 DNA sequence: TGCAGCGTTGTACAACAGGGGAACACTGAAGCTTTCTTT.

The CDR3 region is CASSLGTANYGYTF. Written as DNA, the CDR3 is TGCGCCAGCAGCTTAGGGACAGCCAACTATGGCTACACCTTC. This sequence joins TRBV5-1 and TRBJ1-2; 7 positions match TRBD1. The germline V gene has CDR1 SGHRS and CDR2 YFSETQ. Trimming took 2 bases from V and 2 from J; bases not matched to a gene: 3. This CDR3 is 14 amino acids long.

V gene TRBV2 combines with J gene TRBJ2-2; D gene unclear. CDR3 length: 14 amino acids. Per germline, CDR1 SNHLY and CDR2 FYNNEI. V dropped 2 bases and J dropped 1 base, with 5 bases sitting between them. This CDR3 reads CASSEWQNTGELFF. The CDR3 DNA reads as TGTGCCAGCAGTGAATGGCAGAACACCGGGGAGCTGTTTTTT. Full variable domain (rest looked up from reference TRBV2 and TRBJ2-2): EPEVTQTPSHQVTQMGQEVILRCVPISNHLYFYWYRQILGQKVEFLVSFYNNEISEKSEIFDDQFSVERPDGSNFTLKIRSTKLEDSAMYFCASSEWQNTGELFFGEGSRLTVL.

This chain uses TRBV15 with TRBJ2-2, with a possible D match to TRBD1 (6 bases). Deletions cut 0 bases from V and 3 bases from J, with 20 bases between. This CDR3 is 19 amino acids long. Per germline, CDR1 LNHNV and CDR2 YYDKDF (reference sequence). CDR3 in amino acids: CATSRDGPRGRADTGELFF. The CDR3 region has the DNA TGTGCCACCAGCAGAGATGGGCCCAGGGGTCGGGCGGACACCGGGGAGCTGTTTTTT.

Concerning this clone: This sample also contains other DNA sequences that code for the same CDR3. The chain joins TRBV6-5 to TRBJ1-2; D is unresolved. Looked up from germline, CDR1 is MNHEY and CDR2 is SVGAGI. The CDR3 is 13 amino acids. V dropped 2 bases and J dropped 1 base, with 5 bases sitting between them. CDR3 residues: CASSYDSNYGYTF. DNA of the CDR3: TGTGCCAGCAGTTACGATAGTAACTATGGCTACACCTTC.

The CDR3 nucleotides read TGTGCCATCAGTGAGTGGACAGTCCCTGAGCAGTTCTTC. Residues: CAISEWTVPEQFF. This chain links TRBV10-3 with TRBJ2-1; TRBD1 is a possible D gene (6 bases). V was pared by 1 base and J by 9 bases, with 10 bases between. The germline gives CDR1 ENHRY, CDR2 SYGVKD. The CDR3 consists of 13 residues.

The chain couples TRBV7-9 to TRBJ2-6; TRBD1 aligns across 10 bases. V lost 5 bases, J lost 1 base, and 11 bases stayed unmatched. This CDR3 has 19 residues. Germline V gene lookup returns CDR1 SEHNR and CDR2 FQNEAQ (reference sequence). CDR3 sequence (DNA): TGTGCCAGCAGCCCCCTCGACGGACAGGGGGGTTCTGGGGCCAACGTCCTGACTTTC. This sequence encodes CASSPLDGQGGSGANVLTF.

This chain's CDR3 is CASSWTGLSNQPQHF. The CDR3 DNA follows: TGTGCCAGCAGCTGGACAGGTCTTAGCAATCAGCCCCAGCATTTT. The chain links TRBV7-2 to TRBJ1-5, with 7 bases fitting TRBD1. V dropped 4 bases and J dropped 0; count of bases not matched to a gene: 3. Germline-derived CDR1 and CDR2 are SGHTA and FQGNSA. CDR3 length equals 15 residues.

The table lists this clone with a count of one. The chain uses TRBV11-2 and TRBJ1-2, with TRBD1 as a possible D gene (5 bases). Germline values: CDR1 SGHAT, CDR2 FQNNGV. V was clipped by 0 bases and J by 5 bases, with 10 bases between them. This CDR3 comprises 14 residues. As DNA, the CDR3 is TGTGCCAGCAGCTTAGAGGGGGGTCCATATGGCTACACCTTC. Amino acid sequence: CASSLEGGPYGYTF.

This clone was recorded once. The rearrangement joins TRBV7-3 to TRBJ2-1; D not certain. Germline V lookup: CDR1 SGHTA, CDR2 FQGTGA. This CDR3 region has 13 residues. The V and J ends lost 0 bases and 3 bases respectively, with 3 bases between them. The CDR3 region is CASSLTIYNEQFF. The DNA of the CDR3 is TGTGCCAGCAGCTTAACCATCTACAATGAGCAGTTCTTC.

In DNA, the CDR3 is TGTGCCAGCAGCTTGGCTAATTACGAGCAGTACTTC. Protein product: CASSLANYEQYF. V gene TRBV5-6 combines with J gene TRBJ2-7; D not certain. Germline V gives CDR1 SGHDT, CDR2 YYEEEE. CDR3 length equals 12 residues. Trimming removed 0 bases from V and 4 bases from J, with 5 bases in between.

This chain links TRBV7-3 with TRBJ2-1; D gene unclear. V shed 5 bases and J shed 3 bases, with 8 bases lying between them. Germline lookup yields CDR1 SGHTA and CDR2 FQGTGA. CDR3 size: 13 residues. The CDR3 reads CASSPGSYNEQFF. CDR3 nucleotides: TGTGCCAGCAGCCCAGGCAGCTACAATGAGCAGTTCTTC.

The chain employs TRBV5-6 and TRBJ1-1; 9 nucleotides line up with TRBD1. The CDR3 spans 15 residues. Per the germline V gene, CDR1 is SGHDT and CDR2 is YYEEEE. J lost 4 bases, V lost 4 bases, and 8 bases had no gene match. In DNA, the CDR3 is TGTGCCAGCAGCGTCGGCTTACAGGGGGCCACTGAAGCTTTCTTT. This sequence encodes CASSVGLQGATEAFF.

This clone was counted a few times. V is TRBV4-1 and J is TRBJ1-1; D unresolved. Trimming cost V 5 bases and J 1 base, with 11 bases left between them. The CDR3 sequence is 14 residues long. The germline gives CDR1 MGHRA, CDR2 YSYEKL. The CDR3 DNA reads as TGCGCCAGCAGCAAGTTCGTCAGGAACACTGAAGCTTTCTTT. Protein sequence: CASSKFVRNTEAFF.

V usage is TRBV9 and J usage is TRBJ1-2; D gene unclear. The CDR3 consists of 14 residues. The germline V and J ends were trimmed by 0 bases and 6 bases, with 12 bases remaining between them. Per the germline V gene, CDR1 is SGDLS and CDR2 is YYNGEE. This CDR3 reads CASSVAETPHGYTF. The CDR3 DNA reads TGTGCCAGCAGCGTAGCGGAGACACCCCATGGCTACACCTTC.

The chain uses TRBV7-3 and TRBJ2-5, with D possibly TRBD1 on 6 matching bases. This CDR3 is built from 14 residues. Trimming took 1 base from V and 5 from J, leaving 11 bases between them. The germline V gene has CDR1 SGHTA and CDR2 FQGTGA. The CDR3 protein is CASSLNSGAETQYF. CDR3 coding DNA: TGTGCCAGCAGCTTAAATTCAGGGGCCGAGACCCAGTACTTC. The complete variable domain, with remaining parts taken from reference TRBV7-3 and TRBJ2-5, reads GAGVSQTPSNKVTEKGKYVELRCDPISGHTALYWYRQSLGQGPEFLIYFQGTGAADDSGLPNDRFFAVRPEGSVSTLKIQRTERGDSAVYLCASSLNSGAETQYFGPGTRLLVL.